The 29 T cell receptor beta chains in this list originate from one sample, sequenced in a study of CD8 T cells in ankylosing spondylitis. Study outcomes and limitations: Blood of patients with ankylosing spondylitis appeared to be characterized by a TCR beta motif of eight highly homologous variants.

TCRdb re-called the 5' RACE reads with MiXCR, one entry per CDR3 protein. In the table there are 200,000 to 250,000 distinct CDR3 sequences, approximately 20% of which are singletons. These TCRs' antigens remain unknown. What was sequenced was blood, either unsorted or a sorted T cell fraction (not recorded which). Receptors originate from a male donor with ankylosing spondylitis.

Many counts were recorded for this clonotype. The chain uses TRBV3-1 and TRBJ1-1, with TRBD1 identical over 9 bases. Per the germline V gene, CDR1 is LGHDT and CDR2 is YNNKEL (reference sequence). V lost 4 bases to trimming and J lost 3 bases; unmatched junction nucleotides: 3. This CDR3 comprises 14 residues. The CDR3, as DNA: TGTGCCAGCAGCCCGGGGACAGGGTACACTGAAGCTTTCTTT. Protein: CASSPGTGYTEAFF.

This clonotype was seen once. The chain employs TRBV18 and TRBJ2-1, with 8 positions matching TRBD1. The CDR3 is 15 residues long. Germline V gene lookup returns CDR1 KGHSH and CDR2 LQKENI. The V segment lost 6 bases and the J segment 3 bases; nucleotides outside the gene matches: 7. This CDR3 is CASSRDRGDYNEQFF. CDR3 bases: TGTGCCAGCTCGCGAGACAGGGGCGACTACAATGAGCAGTTCTTC.

This rearrangement joins TRBV14 to TRBJ2-1, with 7 bases aligning to TRBD2. The V gene end was trimmed by 4 bases and the J gene end by 8 bases; junction bases not matched to a gene: 2. Germline V gene data show CDR1 as SGHDN and CDR2 as FVKESK. This CDR3 is built from 12 residues. CDR3: CASSRGRDEQFF. The CDR3 region has the DNA TGTGCCAGCAGCCGTGGGAGGGATGAGCAGTTCTTC.

This clonotype occurred many times. The chain has TRBV10-3 and TRBJ1-1; perhaps TRBD1 as D (5 bases). Looked up from germline, CDR1 is ENHRY and CDR2 is SYGVKD. Trimming cost V 3 bases and J 8 bases, with 19 bases left between them. CDR3 size: 15 residues. The CDR3 loop reads CAISDGEGTVFEAFF. CDR3 DNA sequence: TGTGCCATCAGTGACGGGGAGGGGACGGTCTTCGAAGCTTTCTTT.

This clonotype has ten or more counts. The rearrangement joins TRBV6-1 to TRBJ2-2; either TRBD1 or TRBD2 may fit D (6 bases each). CDR3 length: 15 amino acids. V lost 0 bases to trimming and J lost 7 bases, with 12 bases between them. In germline, CDR1 is MNHNS, CDR2 SASEGT. The CDR3 nucleotides read TGTGCCAGCAGTGAAGCTCTAGGGGGAGGCGGGGAGCTGTTTTTT. It is translated as CASSEALGGGGELFF.

The chain recombines TRBV12-3 or TRBV12-4 with TRBJ1-6, with unresolved D. V was trimmed by 6 bases and J by 7 bases, leaving 7 bases between them. The CDR3 is 12 residues long. This CDR3 reads CASREANSPLHF. The CDR3 region has the DNA TGTGCCAGCAGGGAAGCGAATTCACCCCTCCACTTT.

This clonotype has at least ten counts. For the CDR3, the DNA is TGCGCCAGCAGCCACCTTGGAGGACTAGCAGATGTCGGTGAGCAGTTCTTC. This sequence encodes CASSHLGGLADVGEQFF. The chain uses TRBV4-3 and TRBJ2-1, with TRBD2 matching 8 bases. The V and J ends lost 3 bases and 9 bases, in that order; junction bases with no gene match: 16. The CDR3 consists of 17 residues. Germline CDR1 LGHNA, CDR2 YSLEER.

A word on this clonotype: Its ends do not fully match the called genes, so a read error is possible. The chain couples TRBV5-6 to TRBJ2-7; TRBD1 agrees at 9 bases. This CDR3 comprises 18 residues. Germline loops: CDR1 SGHDT, CDR2 YYEEEE. CDR3 DNA sequence: TGTGCCAGCAGCTCTGGGACAGGGAACTCCCCACTGTGGGACGAGCAGCACTTC. Amino acids: CASSSGTGNSPLWDEQHF.

This clonotype appeared a few times. This sequence joins TRBV4-1 and TRBJ2-3; unclear D gene. The CDR3 is 14 amino acids. CDR1 and CDR2 (germline): MGHRA, YSYEKL. V shed 5 bases and J shed 6 bases, with 15 bases lying between them. The CDR3, as DNA: TGCGCCAGCAGCGGTGCCGCAAACTTCGATACGCAGTATTTT. As protein: CASSGAANFDTQYF.

This clonotype appeared a few times. This rearrangement joins TRBV9 to TRBJ2-1, with TRBD2 identical over 11 bases. The CDR3 has 17 amino acids. The V segment lost 4 bases and the J segment 0 bases; nucleotides outside the gene matches: 6. CDR1 is SGDLS and CDR2 is YYNGEE in the germline V gene. This CDR3 reads CASSPLGLADSYNEQFF. The CDR3 coding sequence is TGTGCCAGCAGCCCCCTGGGACTAGCGGACTCCTACAATGAGCAGTTCTTC.

Only a few counts were recorded for this clonotype. This chain links TRBV7-6 with TRBJ2-5; TRBD2 matches at 12 bases. Germline loops: CDR1 SGHVS, CDR2 FNYEAQ. V dropped 8 bases and J dropped 5; count of bases not matched to a gene: 9. The CDR3 runs 15 residues. The CDR3 spells CASSRLAGESETQYF. The CDR3 DNA follows: TGTGCCAGCTCCCGACTAGCGGGAGAAAGTGAGACCCAGTACTTC.

In this sample, this clonotype turned up a few times. As DNA, the CDR3 is TGTGCCAGCACCAGACAGCCTAACACCGGGGAGCTGTTTTTT. Translated, it gives CASTRQPNTGELFF. The genes are TRBV12-3 or TRBV12-4 and TRBJ2-2; the D gene is possibly TRBD1 (5 bases). The CDR3 contains 14 residues. The V end lost 7 bases, the J end lost 2 bases, and 11 bases lay between the germline ends.

This clonotype came up a few times. The rearrangement joins TRBV27 to TRBJ2-1; a possible D gene is TRBD2 (5 bases). CDR1 and CDR2 from the germline V gene are MNHEY and SMNVEV (reference sequence). The CDR3 is 16 residues long. Trimming took off 5 bases at V and 0 bases at J, with 14 bases between the two ends. CDR3 loop: CASSLGAESSYNEQFF. CDR3 sequence (DNA): TGTGCCAGCAGTCTGGGAGCGGAGAGCTCCTACAATGAGCAGTTCTTC.

V gene TRBV6-2 or TRBV6-3 combines with J gene TRBJ1-5, with a tentative D call TRBD1 (6 bases). Trimming shortened V by 7 bases and J by 3 bases, and 19 bases separated the two germline ends. The germline gives CDR1 MNHEY, CDR2 SVGEGT. The CDR3 has 16 residues. CDR3 region: CASTGDPDRNNQPQHF. The CDR3, as DNA: TGTGCCAGCACGGGGGATCCAGACAGGAACAATCAGCCCCAGCATTTT.

The chain carries TRBV5-4 and TRBJ2-5; 11 nucleotides agree with TRBD2. V lost 2 bases to trimming and J lost 5 bases; unmatched junction nucleotides: 5. This CDR3 is built from 15 residues. Germline lookup yields CDR1 SGHNT and CDR2 YYREEE (reference sequence). CDR3 in amino acids: CASSFLAGGPETQYF. The CDR3 coding sequence is TGTGCCAGCAGCTTCTTAGCGGGGGGGCCGGAGACCCAGTACTTC. Complete variable domain (other parts from reference TRBV5-4 and TRBJ2-5): ETGVTQSPTHLIKTRGQQVTLRCSSQSGHNTVSWYQQALGQGPQFIFQYYREEENGRGNFPPRFSGLQFPNYSSELNVNALELDDSALYLCASSFLAGGPETQYFGPGTRLLVL.

The V gene is TRBV20-1, the J gene TRBJ1-2, with TRBD1 as a possible D gene (6 bases). With 6 bases removed from V and 3 bases from J, the gap between germline ends came to 14 bases. The CDR3 is 13 residues long. Germline V gene sequence: CDR1 DFQATT, CDR2 SNEGSKA (reference sequence). The CDR3 coding sequence is TGCAGTGCCCAAACAGGGAGGGACTATGGCTACACCTTC. As protein: CSAQTGRDYGYTF.

This clonotype has more than one count but fewer than ten. The gene calls are TRBV19 and TRBJ2-1, with 8 nucleotides matching TRBD1. After removal of 6 bases from V and 6 bases from J, the junction contained 10 bases not matched to a gene. CDR3 length: 15 residues. CDR1 is LNHDA, CDR2 SQIVND, per germline (reference sequence). The chain's CDR3 is CASSVAGTGRNEQFF. For the CDR3, the DNA is TGTGCCAGTAGCGTGGCCGGGACAGGCCGCAATGAGCAGTTCTTC.

This clonotype was seen more than once but under ten times. The J gene is TRBJ2-7, the V gene TRBV12-3 or TRBV12-4; either TRBD1 or TRBD2 may supply D (6 bases each). The V end was cut by 6 bases, the J end by 6 bases, with 15 bases between. The CDR3 runs 13 residues. The CDR3 DNA follows: TGTGCCAGCAGCCACCTTGGGGGGCTCGAGCAGTACTTC. Amino acid sequence: CASSHLGGLEQYF.

For the CDR3, the DNA is TGTGCCAGCAGTTTTTCCGGGACAGGGTACAATGAGCAGTTCTTC. Protein: CASSFSGTGYNEQFF. The rearrangement links TRBV12-3 or TRBV12-4 to TRBJ2-1, with 9 bases matching TRBD1. The CDR3 sequence is 15 residues long. V dropped 3 bases and J dropped 4; count of bases not matched to a gene: 4.

There are a few counts of this clonotype. The J gene is TRBJ1-1, the V gene TRBV10-3; maybe TRBD1 (5 bases). Per germline, CDR1 ENHRY and CDR2 SYGVKD. V was shortened by 2 bases and J by 4 bases, with 8 bases between the two germline ends. The CDR3 covers 13 residues. The DNA of the CDR3 is TGTGCCATCAGTGAGGCAAGGGGCACTGAAGCTTTCTTT. Protein sequence: CAISEARGTEAFF.

This clonotype was recorded a few times. This chain joins TRBV6-5 and TRBJ2-1; D is perhaps TRBD1 or TRBD2 (5 bases each). Germline assignment: CDR1 MNHEY and CDR2 SVGAGI. The V gene lost 4 bases and the J gene lost 13 bases, with 20 bases spanning the gap. This CDR3 is built from 14 residues. CDR3 DNA sequence: TGTGCCAGCAGTTCAACAAACCGGGGCCCCTTCCAGTTCTTC. Its protein product is CASSSTNRGPFQFF.

In this sample, this clonotype turned up a few times. The chain combines TRBV19 with TRBJ1-1; 10 nucleotides agree with TRBD1. Germline assignment: CDR1 LNHDA and CDR2 SQIVND (reference sequence). CDR3 length: 14 amino acids. J gave up 3 bases and V 4 bases, and 2 bases lay outside the gene matches. The CDR3 DNA sequence: TGTGCCAGTAGTACCGGGACAGGGGACACTGAAGCTTTCTTT. This encodes CASSTGTGDTEAFF.

This clonotype showed up just a few times. The chain uses TRBV5-1 and TRBJ2-1; 7 bases match TRBD2. CDR3 length: 15 amino acids. Germline loops: CDR1 SGHRS, CDR2 YFSETQ. With 7 bases clipped from V and 4 bases from J, the junction kept 11 bases outside the gene matches. The CDR3 sequence: CASGRGSGVYNEQFF. CDR3 DNA: TGCGCCAGCGGTCGGGGGAGCGGGGTTTACAATGAGCAGTTCTTC.

The chain couples TRBV7-2 to TRBJ2-5; unclear D gene. The CDR3 has 13 residues. V lost 1 base to trimming and J lost 5 bases, with 8 bases between them. The germline CDR1 and CDR2 sequences are SGHTA and FQGNSA. CDR3 loop: CASSLDVVETQYF. In DNA form, the CDR3 reads TGTGCCAGCAGCTTAGATGTCGTGGAGACCCAGTACTTC.

The gene calls are TRBV7-9 and TRBJ2-1; 9 nucleotides align to TRBD2. The CDR3 has 16 amino acids. V lost 7 bases to trimming and J lost 5 bases; unmatched junction nucleotides: 12. Germline CDR1 is SEHNR and CDR2 is FQNEAQ (reference sequence). The CDR3 loop reads CASTPIGAGGDNEQFF. Here the CDR3 DNA reads TGTGCCAGCACCCCAATCGGGGCGGGAGGGGACAATGAGCAGTTCTTC.

This clonotype appeared a few times. This sequence joins TRBV27 and TRBJ1-1, with D hard to call. Germline V gene sequence: CDR1 MNHEY, CDR2 SMNVEV (reference sequence). This CDR3 has 13 residues. V lost 4 bases, J lost 2 bases, and 8 bases lay in between. This chain's CDR3 is CASSYNSNTEAFF. In DNA, the CDR3 is TGTGCCAGCAGTTATAACAGTAACACTGAAGCTTTCTTT.

This clonotype was counted many times. J is TRBJ1-1 and V is TRBV7-7; the D gene is possibly TRBD1 (5 bases). Per germline, CDR1 SSHAT and CDR2 FNYEAQ (reference sequence). Trimming shortened V by 5 bases and J by 1 base, and 8 bases separated the two germline ends. CDR3 size: 13 residues. CDR3 in DNA: TGTGCCAGCAGCGAGGGACCGAACACTGAAGCTTTCTTT. Translating it yields CASSEGPNTEAFF.

This clonotype was counted a few times. The CDR3 coding sequence is TGTGCCAGCAGCCAAGGTCTATCGGCGACTTTC. The encoded protein is CASSQGLSATF. This sequence joins TRBV4-2 and TRBJ2-6; D is unresolved. This CDR3 spans 11 amino acids. Trimming cost V 1 base and J 18 bases, with 10 bases left between them. The germline V gene has CDR1 LGHNA and CDR2 YNFKEQ.

V is TRBV27 and J is TRBJ1-6; D is undetermined. The CDR3 consists of 16 residues. The V end was cut by 1 base, the J end by 5 bases, with 12 bases between. CDR1 MNHEY and CDR2 SMNVEV come from the germline V gene (reference sequence). CDR3 sequence (DNA): TGTGCCAGCAGTTTATTGGCAGGTGAACATAATTCACCCCTCCACTTT. Its protein is CASSLLAGEHNSPLHF.